Listed below are T cell receptor beta chains from one sample, sequenced in a study of shared clonotypes between healthy human individuals. Profiling relied on immunoSEQ multiplex PCR, and the TCRdb table lists in-frame clones only, not all of them. The sample lists around 560,000 clones, 85% to 95% occurring once. Material for sequencing was naive CD8+ T cells sorted from blood. The source is a woman in her thirties in good health. CDR3s include the opening cysteine and the closing phenylalanine or tryptophan. A D gene is named only where the DNA matches it firmly. Only some rows state a clone size, as once, few, many or a class for expanded clones.

J gene: TRBJ2-1
D gene: .
clone size: .
V gene: TRBV7-7
CDR3 DNA: TGTGCCAGCAGCTTAGGTGGGGCAGGCAATGAGCAGTTCTTC
CDR3 protein: CASSLGGAGNEQFF

J gene: TRBJ2-7
D gene: .
clone size: .
V gene: TRBV5-4
CDR3 DNA: TGTGCCAGCACCGTGGATCCCATGGCGGAGGCCTCCTACGAGCAGTACTTC
CDR3 protein: CASTVDPMAEASYEQYF

J gene: TRBJ2-5
D gene: .
clone size: .
V gene: TRBV7-9
CDR3 DNA: TGTGCCAGCAGCTTAGCCGGGCGGCCCCAAGAGACCCAGTACTTC
CDR3 protein: CASSLAGRPQETQYF

J gene: TRBJ2-7
D gene: TRBD1
clone size: .
V gene: TRBV29-1
CDR3 DNA: TGCAGCGTCCGGGACAGGGTTACCTACGAGCAGTACTTC
CDR3 protein: CSVRDRVTYEQYF

J gene: TRBJ1-1
D gene: .
clone size: .
V gene: TRBV19
CDR3 DNA: TGTGCCAGTAGTATAGGATCGGCAGGGGTTTTGAACACTGAAGCTTTCTTT
CDR3 protein: CASSIGSAGVLNTEAFF

J gene: TRBJ1-1
D gene: .
clone size: .
V gene: TRBV5-6
CDR3 DNA: TGTGCCAGCAGCTTGGTCGTGAGGAACACTGAAGCTTTCTTT
CDR3 protein: CASSLVVRNTEAFF

J gene: TRBJ1-1
D gene: .
clone size: .
V gene: TRBV4-2
CDR3 DNA: TGTGCCAGCAGCCAAGATGGGAACACTGAAGCTTTCTTT
CDR3 protein: CASSQDGNTEAFF

J gene: TRBJ2-3
D gene: TRBD2
clone size: .
V gene: TRBV28
CDR3 DNA: TGTGCCAGCAGTGTACTAGCGGGAGAGGAGGGGTTCAGCACAGATACGCAGTATTTT
CDR3 protein: CASSVLAGEEGFSTDTQYF

J gene: TRBJ2-3
D gene: .
clone size: .
V gene: TRBV11-2
CDR3 DNA: TGTGCCAGCAGCTTAGTAGGGCGACCAAAGACAGATACGCAGTATTTT
CDR3 protein: CASSLVGRPKTDTQYF

J gene: TRBJ2-5
D gene: .
clone size: .
V gene: TRBV4-1
CDR3 DNA: TGCGCCAGCAGCATCCGGGACACTCAACAGACCCAGTACTTC
CDR3 protein: CASSIRDTQQTQYF

J gene: TRBJ1-5
D gene: .
clone size: few
V gene: TRBV19
CDR3 DNA: TGTGCCAGTAGTATATTCACTCAGCCCCAGCATTTT
CDR3 protein: CASSIFTQPQHF

J gene: TRBJ2-3
D gene: TRBD2
clone size: .
V gene: TRBV11-3
CDR3 DNA: TGTGCCAGCAGCTTGGGGGGAGAGCGGGAGAGGTTAGTAACAGATACGCAGTATTTT
CDR3 protein: CASSLGGERERLVTDTQYF

J gene: TRBJ2-5
D gene: .
clone size: once
V gene: TRBV9
CDR3 DNA: TGTGCCAGCAGCGTATTCGGGGCGGCGGAGACCCAGTACTTC
CDR3 protein: CASSVFGAAETQYF

J gene: TRBJ2-2
D gene: TRBD2
clone size: .
V gene: TRBV7-9
CDR3 DNA: TGTGCCAGCAGTCAAGCGGGGACCGGGGAGCTGTTTTTT
CDR3 protein: CASSQAGTGELFF

J gene: TRBJ2-3
D gene: .
clone size: .
V gene: TRBV21-1
CDR3 DNA: TGTGCCAGCAGCGAGTTGTCGCGGATCACAGATACGCAGTATTTT
CDR3 protein: CASSELSRITDTQYF

J gene: TRBJ2-5
D gene: .
clone size: .
V gene: TRBV27
CDR3 DNA: TGTGCCAGCAGCGAACTGGGTGGACAAGAGACCCAGTACTTC
CDR3 protein: CASSELGGQETQYF

J gene: TRBJ2-7
D gene: .
clone size: .
V gene: TRBV10-3
CDR3 DNA: TGTGCCATCAGTATAGTGGGGGTGTACGAGCAGTACTTC
CDR3 protein: CAISIVGVYEQYF

J gene: TRBJ2-7
D gene: TRBD2
clone size: few
V gene: TRBV27
CDR3 DNA: TGTGCCAGCAATCCCCTAGCGGGAGGGCAGCAGTACTTC
CDR3 protein: CASNPLAGGQQYF

J gene: TRBJ2-5
D gene: .
clone size: .
V gene: TRBV7-8
CDR3 DNA: TGTGCCAGCAGACCCGTTGGGGTGGAGACCCAGTACTTC
CDR3 protein: CASRPVGVETQYF

J gene: TRBJ1-1
D gene: .
clone size: .
V gene: TRBV27
CDR3 DNA: TGTGCCAGCTCCCCGTCGGGGCAGGTGAACACTGAAGCTTTCTTT
CDR3 protein: CASSPSGQVNTEAFF

J gene: TRBJ2-2
D gene: .
clone size: .
V gene: TRBV7-9
CDR3 DNA: TGTGCCAGCACGCAGTCCATCATCATAGGGTTCACCGGGGAGCTGTTTTTT
CDR3 protein: CASTQSIIIGFTGELFF

J gene: TRBJ2-1
D gene: .
clone size: .
V gene: TRBV28
CDR3 DNA: TGTGCCAGCATAAAATGGGGAGGCTCCTACAATGAGCAGTTCTTC
CDR3 protein: CASIKWGGSYNEQFF

J gene: TRBJ2-1
D gene: .
clone size: .
V gene: TRBV30
CDR3 DNA: TGTGCCTGGATAGGTGGGCCCCCCTACAATGAGCAGTTCTTC
CDR3 protein: CAWIGGPPYNEQFF

J gene: TRBJ2-7
D gene: TRBD1
clone size: .
V gene: TRBV5-6
CDR3 DNA: TGTGCCAGCAGCTTACAGGGGAAATTCTACGAGCAGTACTTC
CDR3 protein: CASSLQGKFYEQYF

J gene: TRBJ2-5
D gene: TRBD1
clone size: .
V gene: TRBV14
CDR3 DNA: TGTGCCAGCAGCCAAGAAGGTACAGGGGTACAAGAGACCCAGTACTTC
CDR3 protein: CASSQEGTGVQETQYF

J gene: TRBJ1-5
D gene: .
clone size: .
V gene: TRBV10-2
CDR3 DNA: TGCGCCAGCAGTGACAGCTGGACGGATAGCAATCAGCCCCAGCATTTT
CDR3 protein: CASSDSWTDSNQPQHF

J gene: TRBJ1-2
D gene: TRBD1
clone size: .
V gene: TRBV7-9
CDR3 DNA: TGTGCCAGCAGCCCCCCGGGGGACAGGGGGTTTGGCTACACCTTC
CDR3 protein: CASSPPGDRGFGYTF

J gene: TRBJ2-2
D gene: TRBD1
clone size: .
V gene: TRBV4-1
CDR3 DNA: TGCGCCAGCAGCCGAGAGACAGGGTCAGGGGCCACCGGGGAGCTGTTTTTT
CDR3 protein: CASSRETGSGATGELFF